Detailed here is one TCR beta chain. The CDR3 runs 13 residues. Germline V gene lookup returns CDR1 SGDLS and CDR2 YYNGEE. The V gene lost 0 bases and the J gene lost 7 bases, with 7 bases spanning the gap. Sequencing used immunoSEQ multiplex PCR; TCRdb keeps in-frame clones, though not all of them. The sample consists of some 1.4 million clones, approximately 96% of them appearing once. The sample belongs to a study of shared clonotypes between healthy human individuals. The sequenced material came from naive CD4+ T cells sorted from blood. This sample's subset: CD45RA+ positively selected. The TCR sequence derives from a man aged 25-40 years in good health. The J gene is TRBJ2-2, the V gene TRBV9, with unresolved D. The CDR3 loop is CASSVVEGGELFF. CDR3 nucleotide sequence: TGTGCCAGCAGCGTAGTCGAAGGCGGGGAGCTGTTTTTT.